This is a list of T cell receptor beta chains from one sample in a study of beta chain features in type 1 diabetes. Using immunoSEQ multiplex PCR, the repertoire was profiled, and TCRdb retains in-frame clones only, with some absent. Here the sample spans about 230,000 clones, 9.6% being singletons. The source material was naive CD4+ T cells from blood. The source of these receptors is a woman under 30 in good health. The CDR3 runs from the conserved cysteine through the conserved F or W. A D gene is named only where the DNA matches it firmly. Clone size, where shown, is once, few, many, or a class for clones that have expanded.

clone_size: NA; j_call: TRBJ2-5; v_call: TRBV5-5; d_call: TRBD2; cdr3_nt: TGTGCCAGCAGCCCCTGGTCGGGGGGTCCCCAAGAGACCCAGTACTTC; cdr3_aa: CASSPWSGGPQETQYF
clone_size: NA; j_call: TRBJ1-1; v_call: TRBV10-1; d_call: NA; cdr3_nt: TGCGCCAGCAGTGAGTCGGGGGGGGCAGCTTTCTTT; cdr3_aa: CASSESGGAAFF
clone_size: NA; j_call: TRBJ1-2; v_call: TRBV30; d_call: NA; cdr3_nt: TGTGCCTGGAGACCGCGGCTTGGCTACACCTTC; cdr3_aa: CAWRPRLGYTF
clone_size: few; j_call: TRBJ2-1; v_call: TRBV5-4; d_call: NA; cdr3_nt: TGTGCCAGCAGCTCGCCGCTAGAGCTTCTCGATGAGCAGTTCTTC; cdr3_aa: CASSSPLELLDEQFF
clone_size: NA; j_call: TRBJ1-2; v_call: TRBV30; d_call: NA; cdr3_nt: TGTGCCTGGAGTACAGGGTACGACTATGGCTACACCTTC; cdr3_aa: CAWSTGYDYGYTF
clone_size: few; j_call: TRBJ2-7; v_call: TRBV18; d_call: TRBD1; cdr3_nt: TGTGCCAGCTCACTCGGGCGGAACAGGGGAAGTTTAAGCCTCCGCGAGCAGTACTTC; cdr3_aa: CASSLGRNRGSLSLREQYF
clone_size: NA; j_call: TRBJ2-1; v_call: TRBV2; d_call: NA; cdr3_nt: TGTGCCAGCAGTGAGGGCAGGTGGGATGAGCAGTTCTTC; cdr3_aa: CASSEGRWDEQFF
clone_size: few; j_call: TRBJ2-7; v_call: TRBV7-3; d_call: TRBD2; cdr3_nt: TGTGCCAGCAGCCTAGGGACTAGCGGGGGCGGCTACGAGCAGTACTTC; cdr3_aa: CASSLGTSGGGYEQYF
clone_size: NA; j_call: TRBJ1-2; v_call: TRBV19; d_call: TRBD1; cdr3_nt: TGTGCCAGTAGTACTTCCGTGTCAGGGGGATCACAATATGGCTACACCTTC; cdr3_aa: CASSTSVSGGSQYGYTF
clone_size: few; j_call: TRBJ2-3; v_call: TRBV6-5; d_call: TRBD1; cdr3_nt: TGTGCCAGCACAAAACAGGGGCCTCTCACAGATACGCAGTATTTT; cdr3_aa: CASTKQGPLTDTQYF
clone_size: NA; j_call: TRBJ2-7; v_call: TRBV6-1; d_call: NA; cdr3_nt: TGTGCCAGCAGCGCCGGGACTTACCACGAGCAGTACTTC; cdr3_aa: CASSAGTYHEQYF